This is a list of T cell receptor beta chains from one sample in a study of T cell responses to AZD1222 COVID-19 vaccine. Using immunoSEQ multiplex PCR, the repertoire was profiled, and TCRdb retains in-frame clones only, with some absent. The sample lists about 100,000 clones; about 87% were seen once. The source was peripheral blood, collected on day 0 of AZD1222 vaccination. Source of these receptors: an adult in good health. Both conserved end residues are part of each CDR3.

j_call v_call cdr3_aa
TRBJ2-7 TRBV4-1 CASSQQDTPYEQYF
TRBJ2-2 TRBV7-6 CASSLADYRPTGELFF
TRBJ1-3 TRBV7-6 CASSLNHRQVSGNTIYF
TRBJ2-1 TRBV29-1 CSVDPSGIYNEQFF
TRBJ2-7 TRBV27 CASRGTSGRLSYEQYF
TRBJ1-1 TRBV7-6 CASSLSRGGTEAFF
TRBJ2-5 TRBV5-5 CASSLGQTQETQYF
TRBJ2-1 TRBV6-1 CASSGGLADSYNEQFF
TRBJ2-1 TRBV27 CASSLAREQFF
TRBJ2-5 TRBV27 CASSLGPTPLGTQYF
TRBJ2-1 TRBV21-1 CASRVGGVVEQFF
TRBJ2-5 TRBV6-2/TRBV6-3 CASSYPLRETQYF
TRBJ2-1 TRBV4-2 CASSQDRATYNEQFF
TRBJ2-3 TRBV6-4 CASSASFGTDTQYF
TRBJ1-6 TRBV7-9 CASSHTGGALHF
TRBJ1-4 TRBV5-5 CASSSGPGQRNEKLFF
TRBJ1-5 TRBV18 CASSPASGEGQPQHF
TRBJ2-7 TRBV29-1 CSAKGTSKPSYEQYF
TRBJ1-5 TRBV9 CASSVSGQGGQPQHF
TRBJ2-2 TRBV24-1 CATSDPDRAGELFF
TRBJ1-5 TRBV6-2/TRBV6-3 CASSLGPPDQPQHF
TRBJ2-2 TRBV3-1/TRBV3-2 CASSPTNTGELFF
TRBJ2-7 TRBV2 CASSPGRGGYEQYF
TRBJ1-1 TRBV7-9 CASRPDRLNTEAFF
TRBJ2-1 TRBV27 CASSLIGTAEQFF
TRBJ1-5 TRBV7-9 CASSFSNQPQHF
TRBJ2-7 TRBV4-1 CASSPIRGKAGGREQYF
TRBJ1-4 TRBV28 CASSGPDSPNEKLFF
TRBJ1-4 TRBV28 CASSLSTRGGEKLFF
TRBJ2-5 TRBV28 CASSLTTGSSVKQETQYF
TRBJ1-5 TRBV28 CASSFLFPTQPQHF
TRBJ2-7 TRBV2 CATSGLSPSEQYF
TRBJ1-5 TRBV27 CASSADQGNGNQPQHF
TRBJ2-7 TRBV19 CASSSAGVTYEQYF
TRBJ2-1 TRBV5-4 CASSLPWGEQFF
TRBJ2-1 TRBV11-3 CASSLDWGQGLSSYNEQFF
TRBJ1-1 TRBV7-2 CASSNQGGGTEAFF
TRBJ1-5 TRBV30 CAWSVGTGSNQPQHF
TRBJ2-1 TRBV27 CASSPRGDGTSGSYEQFF
TRBJ2-1 TRBV7-2 CASSFNPRGANEQFF
TRBJ1-2 TRBV19 CASSRPPDRVRSHGYTF
TRBJ2-1 TRBV4-3 CASSQLAGDEQFF
TRBJ1-1 TRBV30 CAWSPAASDLGWAFF
TRBJ2-7 TRBV30 CAWSPTGYEQYF
TRBJ1-1 TRBV24-1 CATRGDRGGTEAFF
TRBJ2-1 TRBV5-1 CASSLSPGRAISGNEQFF
TRBJ2-1 TRBV4-1 CASSRTGGGIGNEQFF
TRBJ1-3 TRBV2 CASSERPMGTIYF
TRBJ1-1 TRBV4-1 CASSQGQGLTEAFF
TRBJ2-1 TRBV24-1 CATIEGTVYNEQFF
TRBJ1-1 TRBV7-2 CASSSIPGTEAFF
TRBJ1-5 TRBV6-2/TRBV6-3 CASSYPAETGSSWNQPQHF
TRBJ1-6 TRBV5-1 CASSQGQANLNSPLHF
TRBJ1-6 TRBV19 CASSYGNSPLHF
TRBJ2-2 TRBV28 CASSQGGGAVTGELFF